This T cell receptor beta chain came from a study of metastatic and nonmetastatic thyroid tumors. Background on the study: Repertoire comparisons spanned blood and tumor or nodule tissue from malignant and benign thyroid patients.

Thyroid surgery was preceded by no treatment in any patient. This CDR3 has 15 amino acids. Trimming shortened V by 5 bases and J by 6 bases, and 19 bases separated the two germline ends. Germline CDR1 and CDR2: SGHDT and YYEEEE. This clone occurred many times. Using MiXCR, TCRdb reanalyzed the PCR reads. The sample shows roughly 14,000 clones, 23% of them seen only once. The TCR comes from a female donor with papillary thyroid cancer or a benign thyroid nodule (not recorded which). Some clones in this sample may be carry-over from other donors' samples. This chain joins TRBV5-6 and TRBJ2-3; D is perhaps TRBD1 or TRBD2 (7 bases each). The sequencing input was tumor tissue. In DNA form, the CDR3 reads TGTGCCAGCAGATCGACAGGGAGGGTTCGGGATACGCAGTATTTT. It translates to CASRSTGRVRDTQYF. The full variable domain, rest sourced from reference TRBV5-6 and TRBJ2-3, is DAGVTQSPTHLIKTRGQQVTLRCSPKSGHDTVSWYQQALGQGPQFIFQYYEEEERQRGNFPDRFSGHQFPNYSSELNVNALLLGDSALYLCASRSTGRVRDTQYFGPGTRLTVL.